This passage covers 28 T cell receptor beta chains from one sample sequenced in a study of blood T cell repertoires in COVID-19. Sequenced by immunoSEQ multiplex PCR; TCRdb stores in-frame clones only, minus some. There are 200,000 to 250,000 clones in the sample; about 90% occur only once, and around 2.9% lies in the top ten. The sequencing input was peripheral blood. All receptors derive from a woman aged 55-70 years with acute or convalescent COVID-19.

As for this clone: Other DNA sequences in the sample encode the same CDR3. CDR3 coding DNA: TGCGCCAGCAGCCCCGGACAGGGGGGCACTGAAGCTTTCTTT. Its protein product is CASSPGQGGTEAFF. V and J are TRBV5-1 and TRBJ1-1, with TRBD1 matching over 10 bases. There are 14 residues in the CDR3. Trimming removed 4 bases from V and 4 bases from J; junction bases left unmatched: 4. Germline V gives CDR1 SGHRS, CDR2 YFSETQ.

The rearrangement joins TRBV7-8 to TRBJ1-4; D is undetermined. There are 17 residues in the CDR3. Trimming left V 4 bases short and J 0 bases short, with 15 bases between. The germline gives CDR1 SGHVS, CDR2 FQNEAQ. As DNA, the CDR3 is TGTGCCAGCAGCTCACTGCCACTCCTTGCAACTAATGAAAAACTGTTTTTT. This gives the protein CASSSLPLLATNEKLFF.

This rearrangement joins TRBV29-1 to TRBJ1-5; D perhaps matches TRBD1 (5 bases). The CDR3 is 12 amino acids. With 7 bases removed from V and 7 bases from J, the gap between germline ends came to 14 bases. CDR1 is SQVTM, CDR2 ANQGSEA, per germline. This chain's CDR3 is CSAIQGGQPQHF. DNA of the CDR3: TGCAGCGCCATCCAGGGTGGCCAGCCCCAGCATTTT.

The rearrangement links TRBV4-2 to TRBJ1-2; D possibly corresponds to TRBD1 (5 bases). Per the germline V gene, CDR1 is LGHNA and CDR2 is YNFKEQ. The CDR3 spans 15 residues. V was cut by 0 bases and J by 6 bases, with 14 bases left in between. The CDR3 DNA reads TGTGCCAGCAGCCAAGATTTTGGGGCGGTGAATGGCTACACCTTC. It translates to CASSQDFGAVNGYTF.

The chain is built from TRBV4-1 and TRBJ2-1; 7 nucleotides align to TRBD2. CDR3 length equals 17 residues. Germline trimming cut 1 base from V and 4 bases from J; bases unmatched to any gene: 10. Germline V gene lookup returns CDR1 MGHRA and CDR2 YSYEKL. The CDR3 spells CASSQATSAIPYNEQFF. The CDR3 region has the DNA TGCGCCAGCAGCCAAGCAACTAGCGCTATACCATACAATGAGCAGTTCTTC.

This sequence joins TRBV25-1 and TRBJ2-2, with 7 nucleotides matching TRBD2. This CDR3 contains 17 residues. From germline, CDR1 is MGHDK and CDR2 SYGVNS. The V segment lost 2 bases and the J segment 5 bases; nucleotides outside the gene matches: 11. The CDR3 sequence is CASSEVEAGLRTGELFF. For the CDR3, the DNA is TGTGCCAGCAGTGAAGTCGAAGCGGGGTTGAGGACCGGGGAGCTGTTTTTT.

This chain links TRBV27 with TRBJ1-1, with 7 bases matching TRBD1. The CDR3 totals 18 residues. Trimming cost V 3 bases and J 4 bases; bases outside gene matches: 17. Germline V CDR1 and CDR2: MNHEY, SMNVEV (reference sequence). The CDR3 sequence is CASSFTEGASSLSTEAFF. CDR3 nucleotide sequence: TGTGCCAGCAGTTTCACCGAGGGGGCCTCAAGCCTATCCACTGAAGCTTTCTTT.

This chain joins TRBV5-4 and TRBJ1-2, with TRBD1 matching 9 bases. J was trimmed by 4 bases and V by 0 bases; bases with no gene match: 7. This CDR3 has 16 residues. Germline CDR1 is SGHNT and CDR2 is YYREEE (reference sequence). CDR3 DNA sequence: TGTGCCAGCAGCTTGGCGGGACAGGGCCCCCTCTATGGCTACACCTTC. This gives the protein CASSLAGQGPLYGYTF.

This CDR3 reads CASSLGDINQPQHF. In nucleotides, the CDR3 is TGCGCCAGCAGCTTGGGGGACATAAATCAGCCCCAGCATTTT. V is TRBV5-1 and J is TRBJ1-5; a weak D match, TRBD1 (6 bases). This CDR3 comprises 14 residues. V lost 0 bases, J lost 4 bases, and 8 bases lay in between. Germline assignment: CDR1 SGHRS and CDR2 YFSETQ.

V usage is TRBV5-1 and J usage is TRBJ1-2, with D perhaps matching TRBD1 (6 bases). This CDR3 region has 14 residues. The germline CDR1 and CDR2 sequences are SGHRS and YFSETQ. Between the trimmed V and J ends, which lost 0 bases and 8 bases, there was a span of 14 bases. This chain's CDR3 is CASSLAQPGTGYTF. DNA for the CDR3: TGCGCCAGCAGCTTGGCCCAGCCCGGGACAGGCTACACCTTC.

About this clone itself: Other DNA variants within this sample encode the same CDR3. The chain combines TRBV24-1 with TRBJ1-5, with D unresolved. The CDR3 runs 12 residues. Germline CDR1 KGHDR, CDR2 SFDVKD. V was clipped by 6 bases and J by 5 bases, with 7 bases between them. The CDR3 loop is CATSSGYQPQHF. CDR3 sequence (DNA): TGTGCCACCAGTTCAGGCTATCAGCCCCAGCATTTT.

CDR3 DNA sequence: TGTGCCAGCAGCCAGAACAGAGAATTTTACAATGAGCAGTTCTTC. Translation: CASSQNREFYNEQFF. V gene TRBV7-2 combines with J gene TRBJ2-1; D remains ambiguous. The CDR3 runs to 15 residues. V lost 5 bases, J lost 4 bases, and 15 bases lay in between. CDR1 is SGHTA, CDR2 FQGNSA, per germline.

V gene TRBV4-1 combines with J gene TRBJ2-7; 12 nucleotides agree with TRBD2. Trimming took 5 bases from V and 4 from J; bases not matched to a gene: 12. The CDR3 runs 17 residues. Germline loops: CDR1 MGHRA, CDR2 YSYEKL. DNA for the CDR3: TGCGCCAGCAGCGCCCGACTAGCGGGGGCCGGATCATACGAGCAGTACTTC. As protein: CASSARLAGAGSYEQYF.

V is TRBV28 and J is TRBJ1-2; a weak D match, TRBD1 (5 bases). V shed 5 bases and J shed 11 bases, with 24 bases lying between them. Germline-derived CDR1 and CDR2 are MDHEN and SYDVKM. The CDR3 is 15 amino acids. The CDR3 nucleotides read TGTGCCAGCAGTCCTGCTGCGGGGAGGGACTCGGGGTACACCTTC. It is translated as CASSPAAGRDSGYTF.

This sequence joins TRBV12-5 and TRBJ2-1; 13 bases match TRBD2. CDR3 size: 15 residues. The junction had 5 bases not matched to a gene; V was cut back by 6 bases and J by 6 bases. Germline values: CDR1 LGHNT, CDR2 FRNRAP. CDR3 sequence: CASGQGLAGFNEQFF. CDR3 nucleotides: TGTGCTAGTGGCCAGGGACTAGCGGGATTCAATGAGCAGTTCTTC. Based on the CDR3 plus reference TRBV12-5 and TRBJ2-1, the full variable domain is DARVTQTPRHKVTEMGQEVTMRCQPILGHNTVFWYRQTMMQGLELLAYFRNRAPLDDSGMPKDRFSAEMPDATLATLKIQPSEPRDSAVYFCASGQGLAGFNEQFFGPGTRLTVL.

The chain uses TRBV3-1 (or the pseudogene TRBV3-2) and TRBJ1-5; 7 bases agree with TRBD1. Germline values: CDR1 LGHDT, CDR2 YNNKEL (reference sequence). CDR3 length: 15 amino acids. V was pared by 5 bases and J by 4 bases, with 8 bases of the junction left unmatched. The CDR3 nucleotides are TGTGCCAGCAGCATTACCGGGACAGCGAATCAGCCCCAGCATTTT. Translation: CASSITGTANQPQHF.

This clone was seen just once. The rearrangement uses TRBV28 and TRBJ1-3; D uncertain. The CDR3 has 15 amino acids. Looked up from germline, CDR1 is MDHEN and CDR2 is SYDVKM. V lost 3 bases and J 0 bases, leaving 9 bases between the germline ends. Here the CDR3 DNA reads TGTGCCAGCAGTTTGTTCCTAAACTCTGGAAACACCATATATTTT. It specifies CASSLFLNSGNTIYF.

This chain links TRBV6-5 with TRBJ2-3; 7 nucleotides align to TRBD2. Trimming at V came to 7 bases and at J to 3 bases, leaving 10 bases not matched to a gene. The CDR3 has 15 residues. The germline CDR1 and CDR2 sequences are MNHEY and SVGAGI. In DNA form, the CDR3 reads TGTGCCAGCAATTCTCGCGGGGGTGGTACAGATACGCAGTATTTT. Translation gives CASNSRGGGTDTQYF.

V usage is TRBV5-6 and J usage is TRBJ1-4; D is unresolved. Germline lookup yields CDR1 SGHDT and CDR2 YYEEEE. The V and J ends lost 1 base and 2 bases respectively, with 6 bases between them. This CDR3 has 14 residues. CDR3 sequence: CASSLLQTNEKLFF. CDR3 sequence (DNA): TGTGCCAGCAGCTTGTTACAGACTAATGAAAAACTGTTTTTT.

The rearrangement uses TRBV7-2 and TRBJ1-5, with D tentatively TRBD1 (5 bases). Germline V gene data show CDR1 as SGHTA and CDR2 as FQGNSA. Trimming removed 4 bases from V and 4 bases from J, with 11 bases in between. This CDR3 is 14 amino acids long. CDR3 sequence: CASSYGRANQPQHF. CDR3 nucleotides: TGTGCCAGCAGCTATGGCAGGGCTAATCAGCCCCAGCATTTT.

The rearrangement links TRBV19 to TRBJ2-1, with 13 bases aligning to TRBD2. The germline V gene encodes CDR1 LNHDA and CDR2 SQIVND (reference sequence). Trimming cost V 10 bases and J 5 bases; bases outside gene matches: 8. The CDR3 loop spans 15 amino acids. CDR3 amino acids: CATDPGLAGDNEQFF. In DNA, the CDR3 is TGTGCCACCGATCCCGGACTAGCGGGGGACAATGAGCAGTTCTTC.

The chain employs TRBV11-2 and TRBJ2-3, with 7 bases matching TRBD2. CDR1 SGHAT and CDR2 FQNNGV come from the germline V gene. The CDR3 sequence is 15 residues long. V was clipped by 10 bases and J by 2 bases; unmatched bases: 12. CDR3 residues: CATSNGGGDTDTQYF. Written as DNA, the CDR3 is TGTGCCACTAGCAACGGGGGAGGGGACACAGATACGCAGTATTTT. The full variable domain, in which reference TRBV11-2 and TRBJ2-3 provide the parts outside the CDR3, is EAGVAQSPRYKIIEKRQSVAFWCNPISGHATLYWYQQILGQGPKLLIQFQNNGVVDDSQLPKDRFSAERLKGVDSTLKIQPAKLEDSAVYLCATSNGGGDTDTQYFGPGTRLTVL.

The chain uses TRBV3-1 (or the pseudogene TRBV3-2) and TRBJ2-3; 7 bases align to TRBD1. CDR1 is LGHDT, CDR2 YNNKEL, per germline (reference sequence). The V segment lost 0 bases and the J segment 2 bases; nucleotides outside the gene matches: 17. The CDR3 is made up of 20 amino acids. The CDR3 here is CASSQDEGAVRGTHTDTQYF. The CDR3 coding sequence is TGTGCCAGCAGCCAAGACGAGGGGGCGGTCAGGGGCACCCACACAGATACGCAGTATTTT.

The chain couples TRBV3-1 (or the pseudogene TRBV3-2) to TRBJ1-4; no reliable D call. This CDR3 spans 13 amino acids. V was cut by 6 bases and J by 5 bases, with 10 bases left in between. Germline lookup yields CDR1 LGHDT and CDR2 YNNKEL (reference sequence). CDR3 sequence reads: CASRANKNEKLFF. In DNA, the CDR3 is TGTGCCAGCAGGGCAAACAAGAATGAAAAACTGTTTTTT.

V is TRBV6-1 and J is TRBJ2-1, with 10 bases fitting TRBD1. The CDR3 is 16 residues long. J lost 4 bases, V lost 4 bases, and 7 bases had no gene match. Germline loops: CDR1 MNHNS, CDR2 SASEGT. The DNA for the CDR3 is TGTGCCAGCAGTGCCCAACCGGGACAGGGGTACAATGAGCAGTTCTTC. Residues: CASSAQPGQGYNEQFF.

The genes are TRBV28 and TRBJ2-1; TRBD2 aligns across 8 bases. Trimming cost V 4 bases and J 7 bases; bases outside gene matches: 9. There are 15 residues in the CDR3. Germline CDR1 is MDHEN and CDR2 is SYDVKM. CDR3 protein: CASSSTGTSENEQFF. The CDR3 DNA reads TGTGCCAGCAGTTCGACCGGGACTAGTGAGAATGAGCAGTTCTTC. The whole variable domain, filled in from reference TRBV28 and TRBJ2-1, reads DVKVTQSSRYLVKRTGEKVFLECVQDMDHENMFWYRQDPGLGLRLIYFSYDVKMKEKGDIPEGYSVSREKKERFSLILESASTNQTSMYLCASSSTGTSENEQFFGPGTRLTVL.

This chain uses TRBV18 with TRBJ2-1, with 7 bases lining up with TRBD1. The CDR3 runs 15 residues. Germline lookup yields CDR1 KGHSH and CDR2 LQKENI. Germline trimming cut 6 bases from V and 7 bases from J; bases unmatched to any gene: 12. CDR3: CASSSGTDLKNEQFF. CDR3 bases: TGTGCCAGCTCCTCCGGGACAGACTTAAAGAATGAGCAGTTCTTC.

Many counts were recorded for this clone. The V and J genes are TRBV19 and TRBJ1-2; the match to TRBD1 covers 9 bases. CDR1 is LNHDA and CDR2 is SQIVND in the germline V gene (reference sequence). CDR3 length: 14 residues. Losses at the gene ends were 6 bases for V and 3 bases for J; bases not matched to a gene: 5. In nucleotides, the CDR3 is TGTGCCAGTAGCCAACAGGGGGCTCACTATGGCTACACCTTC. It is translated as CASSQQGAHYGYTF.